The rows below give T cell receptor beta chains drawn from one sample of a study of memory B cells and T cells in multiple sclerosis. This table comes from immunoSEQ multiplex PCR, and its TCRdb copy is limited to in-frame clones, with some not included. Here the sample spans over 35,000 clones, more than 65% being singletons. No antigen has been identified for these receptors. Sequenced material: PBMCs from blood kept in culture. These receptors were obtained from a human donor with multiple sclerosis. CDR3s include the opening cysteine and the closing phenylalanine or tryptophan. The order of the fields is CDR3 DNA, CDR3 protein, J gene, V gene, D gene, clone size. The D gene is left open where the match is weak. Clone size, where shown, is once, few, many, or a class for clones that have expanded.

CDR3nt: TGTGCCAGCATGATGGGGAGAACTAGCGGGGGGCCCTCCTACAATGAGCAGTTCTTC
CDR3aa: CASMMGRTSGGPSYNEQFF
j_gene: TRBJ2-1
v_gene: TRBV2
d_gene: TRBD2
abundance: -

CDR3nt: TGTGCCAGCAGTCCCCGGGGACAGGATTCACCCCTCCACTTT
CDR3aa: CASSPRGQDSPLHF
j_gene: TRBJ1-6
v_gene: TRBV27
d_gene: TRBD1
abundance: -

CDR3nt: TGTGCCTGGAGTCCGGATTTGGGTGGGTACAATGAGCAGTTCTTC
CDR3aa: CAWSPDLGGYNEQFF
j_gene: TRBJ2-1
v_gene: TRBV30
d_gene: -
abundance: once

CDR3nt: TGTGCCACCAGTTACGGCCTGAACACTGAAGCTTTCTTT
CDR3aa: CATSYGLNTEAFF
j_gene: TRBJ1-1
v_gene: TRBV15
d_gene: -
abundance: -

CDR3nt: TGTGCCAGCAGTTACTCGAAGGCCCCTAACACTGAAGCTTTCTTT
CDR3aa: CASSYSKAPNTEAFF
j_gene: TRBJ1-1
v_gene: TRBV6-5
d_gene: -
abundance: -

CDR3nt: TGTGCCAGCAGTTTACGCCCAGGGTTGAACACTGAAGCTTTCTTT
CDR3aa: CASSLRPGLNTEAFF
j_gene: TRBJ1-1
v_gene: TRBV27
d_gene: -
abundance: -

CDR3nt: TGCAGCCCCACCTTAGCCGGGGACACTGAAGCTTTCTTT
CDR3aa: CSPTLAGDTEAFF
j_gene: TRBJ1-1
v_gene: TRBV29-1
d_gene: -
abundance: -

CDR3nt: TGTGCCAGTAGTATAGGCGATCGGGGGGTCTACAATGAGCAGTTCTTC
CDR3aa: CASSIGDRGVYNEQFF
j_gene: TRBJ2-1
v_gene: TRBV19
d_gene: TRBD2
abundance: -

CDR3nt: TGTGCCAGCAGCGTCGGACAGGGCGCTAACTCACCCCTCCACTTT
CDR3aa: CASSVGQGANSPLHF
j_gene: TRBJ1-6
v_gene: TRBV9
d_gene: TRBD1
abundance: -

CDR3nt: TGTGCCAGCAGTGCCGGGGGCAGGACTAATGAAAAACTGTTTTTT
CDR3aa: CASSAGGRTNEKLFF
j_gene: TRBJ1-4
v_gene: TRBV7-2
d_gene: -
abundance: -

CDR3nt: TGTGCCAGCAGTAGTCGCACCTTAGGGGGTGGCTACACCTTC
CDR3aa: CASSSRTLGGGYTF
j_gene: TRBJ1-2
v_gene: TRBV6-5
d_gene: -
abundance: -

CDR3nt: TGTGCCTGGAGCCGCCTTGAGCTTAATTCACCCCTCCACTTT
CDR3aa: CAWSRLELNSPLHF
j_gene: TRBJ1-6
v_gene: TRBV30
d_gene: -
abundance: -

CDR3nt: TGTGCCACCAGCAGAGAGGTTCGGACAGCTGGAAACACCATATATTTT
CDR3aa: CATSREVRTAGNTIYF
j_gene: TRBJ1-3
v_gene: TRBV15
d_gene: -
abundance: -

CDR3nt: TGTGCCCTTGGGGCAGGGGGCAAGGATACGCAGTATTTT
CDR3aa: CALGAGGKDTQYF
j_gene: TRBJ2-3
v_gene: TRBV6-1
d_gene: TRBD1
abundance: -

CDR3nt: TGTGCCAGCAGCTTAGATCGGTTCGGGACACACTTC
CDR3aa: CASSLDRFGTHF
j_gene: TRBJ2-7
v_gene: TRBV11-2
d_gene: -
abundance: -

CDR3nt: TGTGCCAGCAGGTCGGGACAGATCCAACTGGAGGAGTACTTC
CDR3aa: CASRSGQIQLEEYF
j_gene: TRBJ2-7
v_gene: TRBV6-5
d_gene: TRBD1
abundance: -

CDR3nt: TGTGCCAGCAGTTCTACGGGACAGCTTGAAGCTTTCTTT
CDR3aa: CASSSTGQLEAFF
j_gene: TRBJ1-1
v_gene: TRBV6-6
d_gene: TRBD1
abundance: once

CDR3nt: TGTGCCACCTCCTCGCGGGGCCCAGATACGCAGTATTTT
CDR3aa: CATSSRGPDTQYF
j_gene: TRBJ2-3
v_gene: TRBV7-9
d_gene: -
abundance: medium-sized

CDR3nt: TGTGCCAGCAGTGATGGGAACCTCTTCCACTTT
CDR3aa: CASSDGNLFHF
j_gene: TRBJ1-6
v_gene: TRBV25-1
d_gene: -
abundance: once

CDR3nt: TGCGCCAGCAGCTTGGTGGGCTCGAACACCGGGGAGCTGTTTTTT
CDR3aa: CASSLVGSNTGELFF
j_gene: TRBJ2-2
v_gene: TRBV5-1
d_gene: -
abundance: -

CDR3nt: TGTGCCAGCAGTCCACAGGGGGCTTTAGACACTGAAGCTTTCTTT
CDR3aa: CASSPQGALDTEAFF
j_gene: TRBJ1-1
v_gene: TRBV7-2
d_gene: TRBD1
abundance: -

CDR3nt: TGCAGCGTTGCGTACAGTTCCACTGAAGCTTTCTTT
CDR3aa: CSVAYSSTEAFF
j_gene: TRBJ1-1
v_gene: TRBV29-1
d_gene: -
abundance: -

CDR3nt: TGTGCCAGCAGTTACGTGAGGGACACTGAAGCTTTCTTT
CDR3aa: CASSYVRDTEAFF
j_gene: TRBJ1-1
v_gene: TRBV6-5
d_gene: -
abundance: -

CDR3nt: TGTGCCAGCAGCCCCCTGGGCAGGGGGAACACTGAAGCTTTCTTT
CDR3aa: CASSPLGRGNTEAFF
j_gene: TRBJ1-1
v_gene: TRBV7-8
d_gene: -
abundance: -

CDR3nt: TGTGCCAGCAGCTTATGGGAAACTAGCGGGGGGGGAAACTACGAGCAGTACTTC
CDR3aa: CASSLWETSGGGNYEQYF
j_gene: TRBJ2-7
v_gene: TRBV13
d_gene: TRBD2
abundance: -

CDR3nt: TGTGCCAGCAGTTTAGGCGTCTACAAGGAAAAACTGTTTTTT
CDR3aa: CASSLGVYKEKLFF
j_gene: TRBJ1-4
v_gene: TRBV28
d_gene: -
abundance: -

CDR3nt: TGTGCCAGCAGCCCGATACAGGGTAGGAGGACTGAAGCTTTCTTT
CDR3aa: CASSPIQGRRTEAFF
j_gene: TRBJ1-1
v_gene: TRBV11-2
d_gene: -
abundance: -

CDR3nt: TGTGCCAGCAGCGTAGAACCATATCGAAACACCATATATTTT
CDR3aa: CASSVEPYRNTIYF
j_gene: TRBJ1-3
v_gene: TRBV9
d_gene: -
abundance: -

CDR3nt: TGTGCCAGCAGCTTAGCCAGGGGCGGCTATGGCTACACCTTC
CDR3aa: CASSLARGGYGYTF
j_gene: TRBJ1-2
v_gene: TRBV11-2
d_gene: -
abundance: -

CDR3nt: TGTGCCAGCAGTTTCACCGGACGGTCTATGAACACTGAAGCTTTCTTT
CDR3aa: CASSFTGRSMNTEAFF
j_gene: TRBJ1-1
v_gene: TRBV28
d_gene: -
abundance: -

CDR3nt: TGTGCCAGCAGCTTGGTATCCTATGGCTACACCTTC
CDR3aa: CASSLVSYGYTF
j_gene: TRBJ1-2
v_gene: TRBV7-9
d_gene: -
abundance: few

CDR3nt: TGTGCCTGGAGGGGAGGGTATCGCGCTTTCTTT
CDR3aa: CAWRGGYRAFF
j_gene: TRBJ1-1
v_gene: TRBV30
d_gene: -
abundance: -